This TCR beta chain was retrieved from a study of blood T cell repertoires in COVID-19. Study-wide background: Samples taken during acute and convalescent COVID-19 were collected in the United States, Italy and Spain. The analysed material was cDNA or gDNA that came from T cells, B-cell-depleted T cells, or PBMCs.

V trimming: 2 bases; J trimming: 2 bases; junction bases outside the gene matches: 2. Per the germline V gene, CDR1 is KGHSH and CDR2 is LQKENI. CDR3 length equals 14 residues. The protocol was immunoSEQ multiplex PCR, while the TCRdb copy is restricted to in-frame clones and leaves out a portion. The sample gives approximately 240,000 clones, roughly 90% of which show up once; 6% to 7% is in the top ten. Membership in each cohort depended on participant-reported clinical history. Sequences were obtained from PBMCs or T cells enriched from blood (not recorded which). The TCR was taken from a woman aged 25 to 39 with acute COVID-19. The chain recombines TRBV18 with TRBJ1-2; 7 bases line up with TRBD1. In DNA, the CDR3 is TGTGCCAGCTCACCAGGCAGGGGGAACTATGGCTACACCTTC. Its translation: CASSPGRGNYGYTF.